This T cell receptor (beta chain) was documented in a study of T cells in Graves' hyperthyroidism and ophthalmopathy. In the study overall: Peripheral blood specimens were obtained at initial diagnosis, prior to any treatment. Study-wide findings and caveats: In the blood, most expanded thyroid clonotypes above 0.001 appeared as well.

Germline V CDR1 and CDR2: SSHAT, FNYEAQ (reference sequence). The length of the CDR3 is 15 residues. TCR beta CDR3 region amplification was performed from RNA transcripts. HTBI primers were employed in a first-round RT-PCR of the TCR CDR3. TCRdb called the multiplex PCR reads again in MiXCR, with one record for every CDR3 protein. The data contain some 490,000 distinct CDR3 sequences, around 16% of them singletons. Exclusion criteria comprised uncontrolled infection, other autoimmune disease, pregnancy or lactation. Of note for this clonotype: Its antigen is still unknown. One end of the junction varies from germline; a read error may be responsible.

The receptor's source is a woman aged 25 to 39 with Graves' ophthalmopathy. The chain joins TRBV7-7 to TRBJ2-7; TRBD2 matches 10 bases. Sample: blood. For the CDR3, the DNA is TGTGCTAGCAGCTTAAGAAGGACTAGCGGCTACGAGCAGTACTTC. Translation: CASSLRRTSGYEQYF.